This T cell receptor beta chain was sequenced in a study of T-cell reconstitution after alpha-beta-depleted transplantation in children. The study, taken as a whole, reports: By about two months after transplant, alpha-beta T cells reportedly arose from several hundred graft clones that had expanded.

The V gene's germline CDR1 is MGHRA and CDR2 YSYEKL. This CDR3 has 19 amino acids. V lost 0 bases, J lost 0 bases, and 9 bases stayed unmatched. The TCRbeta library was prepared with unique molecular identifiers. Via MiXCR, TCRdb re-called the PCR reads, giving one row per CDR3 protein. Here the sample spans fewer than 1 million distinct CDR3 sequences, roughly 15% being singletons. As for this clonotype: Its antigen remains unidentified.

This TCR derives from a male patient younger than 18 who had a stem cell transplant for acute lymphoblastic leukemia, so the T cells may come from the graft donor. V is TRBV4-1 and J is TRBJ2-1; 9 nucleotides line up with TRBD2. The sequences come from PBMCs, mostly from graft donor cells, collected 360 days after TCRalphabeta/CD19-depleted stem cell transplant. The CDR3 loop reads CASSQEPSGMGGSYNEQFF. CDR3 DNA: TGCGCCAGCAGCCAAGAGCCTAGCGGGATGGGAGGCTCCTACAATGAGCAGTTCTTC.